In its sample, the clone carrying this T cell receptor (beta chain) ranks as medium-sized. This entry belongs to a study of T cells in localized non-small cell lung cancer. Germline-derived CDR1 and CDR2 are SGHNT and YENEEA. Germline trimming cut 2 bases from V and 8 bases from J; bases unmatched to any gene: 4. The CDR3 extends over 14 amino acids. Profiling relied on immunoSEQ multiplex PCR, and the TCRdb table lists in-frame clones only, not all of them. In the table there are about 2,900 clones, about 40% of which are singletons. The receptor comes from a male donor aged 60 or over with stage I squamous cell lung carcinoma. The chain couples TRBV11-3 to TRBJ2-4; TRBD2 matches 9 bases. The material was lung tumor tissue, obtained before any cancer treatment. The CDR3 protein is CASSLQREVHIQYF. The DNA of the CDR3 is TGTGCCAGCAGCTTACAGCGGGAGGTACACATTCAGTACTTC.